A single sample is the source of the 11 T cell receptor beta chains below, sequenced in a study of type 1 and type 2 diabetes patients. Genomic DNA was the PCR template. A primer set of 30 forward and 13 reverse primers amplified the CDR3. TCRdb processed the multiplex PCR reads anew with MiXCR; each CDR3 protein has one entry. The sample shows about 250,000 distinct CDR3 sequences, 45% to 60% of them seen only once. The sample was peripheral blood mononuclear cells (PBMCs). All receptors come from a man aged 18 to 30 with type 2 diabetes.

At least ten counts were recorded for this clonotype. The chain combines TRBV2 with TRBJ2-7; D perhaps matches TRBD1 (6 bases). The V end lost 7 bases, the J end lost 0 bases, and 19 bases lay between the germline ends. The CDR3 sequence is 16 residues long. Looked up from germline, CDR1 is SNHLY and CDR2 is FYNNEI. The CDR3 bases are TGTGCCAGCATCGGAAGGTCGGACAGTCTCTCCTACGAGCAGTACTTC. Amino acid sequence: CASIGRSDSLSYEQYF.

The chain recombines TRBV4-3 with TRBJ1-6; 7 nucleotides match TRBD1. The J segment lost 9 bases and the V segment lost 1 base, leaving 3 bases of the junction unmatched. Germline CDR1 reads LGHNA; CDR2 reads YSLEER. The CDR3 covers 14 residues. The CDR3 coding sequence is TGCGCCAGCAGCCAAGGACAGGGTAGTTCACCCCTCCACTTT. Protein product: CASSQGQGSSPLHF.

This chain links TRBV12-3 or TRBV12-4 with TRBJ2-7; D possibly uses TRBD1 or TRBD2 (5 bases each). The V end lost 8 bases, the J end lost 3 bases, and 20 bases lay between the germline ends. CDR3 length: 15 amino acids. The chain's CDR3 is CASGLSGTGSYEQYF. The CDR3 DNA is TGTGCCAGCGGCCTTTCGGGGACGGGAAGCTACGAGCAGTACTTC.

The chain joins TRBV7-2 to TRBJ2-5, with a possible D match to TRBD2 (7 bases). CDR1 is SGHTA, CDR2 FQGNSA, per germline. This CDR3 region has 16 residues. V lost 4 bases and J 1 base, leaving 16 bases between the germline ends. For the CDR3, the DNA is TGTGCCAGCAGCTCACCGACAGGCGGGGGCCAAGAGACCCAGTACTTC. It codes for CASSSPTGGGQETQYF.

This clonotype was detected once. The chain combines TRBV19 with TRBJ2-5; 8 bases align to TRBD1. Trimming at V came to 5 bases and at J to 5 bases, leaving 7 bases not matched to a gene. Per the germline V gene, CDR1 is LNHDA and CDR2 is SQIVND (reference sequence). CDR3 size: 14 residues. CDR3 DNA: TGTGCCAGTAGTCCGGGACAGGTGGGGGAGACCCAGTACTTC. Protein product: CASSPGQVGETQYF.

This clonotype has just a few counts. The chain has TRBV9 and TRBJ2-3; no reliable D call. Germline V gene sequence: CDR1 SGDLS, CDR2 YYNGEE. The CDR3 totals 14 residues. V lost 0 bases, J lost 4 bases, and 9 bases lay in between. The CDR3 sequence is CASSVAPDPDTQYF. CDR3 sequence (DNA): TGTGCCAGCAGCGTAGCCCCAGACCCAGATACGCAGTATTTT. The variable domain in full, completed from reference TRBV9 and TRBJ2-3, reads DSGVTQTPKHLITATGQRVTLRCSPRSGDLSVYWYQQSLDQGLQFLIQYYNGEERAKGNILERFSAQQFPDLHSELNLSSLELGDSALYFCASSVAPDPDTQYFGPGTRLTVL.

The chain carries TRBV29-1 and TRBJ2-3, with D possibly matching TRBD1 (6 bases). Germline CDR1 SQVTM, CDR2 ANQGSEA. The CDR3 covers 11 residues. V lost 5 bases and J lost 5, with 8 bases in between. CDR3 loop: CSVLQGDTQYF. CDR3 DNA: TGCAGCGTTTTACAGGGAGATACGCAGTATTTT.

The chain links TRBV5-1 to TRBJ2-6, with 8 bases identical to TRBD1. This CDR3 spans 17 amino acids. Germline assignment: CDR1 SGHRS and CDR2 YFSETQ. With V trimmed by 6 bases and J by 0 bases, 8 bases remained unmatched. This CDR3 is CASTQGQGISGANVLTF. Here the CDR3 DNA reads TGCGCCAGCACCCAAGGACAGGGAATCTCTGGGGCCAACGTCCTGACTTTC. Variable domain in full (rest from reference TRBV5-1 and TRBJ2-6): KAGVTQTPRYLIKTRGQQVTLSCSPISGHRSVSWYQQTPGQGLQFLFEYFSETQRNKGNFPGRFSGRQFSNSRSEMNVSTLELGDSALYLCASTQGQGISGANVLTFGAGSRLTVL.

CDR3 amino acids: CASSGTVDTQYF. The CDR3 DNA follows: TGTGCCAGCAGTGGAACGGTAGATACGCAGTATTTT. The J gene is TRBJ2-3, the V gene TRBV27; D not resolved. The CDR3 length is 12 residues. Trimming took off 5 bases at V and 5 bases at J, with 8 bases between the two ends. From germline, CDR1 is MNHEY and CDR2 SMNVEV (reference sequence).

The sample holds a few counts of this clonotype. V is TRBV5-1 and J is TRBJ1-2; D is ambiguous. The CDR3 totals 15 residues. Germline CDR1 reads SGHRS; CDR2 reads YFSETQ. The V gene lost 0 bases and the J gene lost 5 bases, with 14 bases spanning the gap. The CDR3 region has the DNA TGCGCCAGCAGCTTGGAAGGGTCGAGCGATTATGGCTACACCTTC. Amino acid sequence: CASSLEGSSDYGYTF.

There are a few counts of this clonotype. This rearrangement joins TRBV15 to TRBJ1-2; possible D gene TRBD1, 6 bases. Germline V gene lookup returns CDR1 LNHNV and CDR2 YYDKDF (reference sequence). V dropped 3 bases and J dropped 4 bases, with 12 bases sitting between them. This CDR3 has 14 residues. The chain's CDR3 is CATSSPGEFYGYTF. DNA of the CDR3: TGTGCCACCAGCAGCCCAGGGGAGTTCTATGGCTACACCTTC.